This passage covers 29 T cell receptor beta chains from one sample sequenced in a study of identical twins. One entry per CDR3 protein results from TCRdb running MiXCR on the 5' RACE reads. The sample records about 660,000 distinct CDR3 sequences, about 9.4% being singletons. These records were also assigned to another study, of yellow fever vaccine responses in identical twins.

Sequenced sample: PBMCs. These receptors were obtained from a woman aged 18-29 years in good health.

The rearrangement uses TRBV20-1 and TRBJ2-7; 8 nucleotides agree with TRBD2. V dropped 3 bases and J dropped 2; count of bases not matched to a gene: 9. Germline V gene sequence: CDR1 DFQATT, CDR2 SNEGSKA (reference sequence). CDR3 length equals 15 residues. The DNA for the CDR3 is TGCAGTGCTAGGCTCCCGGGACTAGAAGCCTACGAGCAGTACTTC. Translated: CSARLPGLEAYEQYF.

CDR3 region: CSALPPDNEQFF. CDR3 sequence (DNA): TGCAGCGCCCTCCCTCCCGACAATGAGCAGTTCTTC. The chain joins TRBV29-1 to TRBJ2-1; D is undetermined. Trimming cost V 7 bases and J 5 bases, with 12 bases left between them. CDR1 and CDR2 (germline): SQVTM, ANQGSEA. This CDR3 has 12 amino acids.

There are many counts of this clonotype. This sequence joins TRBV6-2 or TRBV6-3 and TRBJ2-7; D unclear. Trimming left V 6 bases short and J 1 base short, with 10 bases between. This CDR3 comprises 13 residues. Germline CDR1 and CDR2: MNHEY and SVGEGT. In DNA, the CDR3 is TGTGCCAGCAGGTCACTGGTTTCCTACGAGCAGTACTTC. Amino acids: CASRSLVSYEQYF.

This clonotype came up many times. V gene TRBV24-1 combines with J gene TRBJ2-3; TRBD1 aligns across 7 bases. J lost 0 bases, V lost 5 bases, and 7 bases had no gene match. In germline, CDR1 is KGHDR, CDR2 SFDVKD. The CDR3 has 16 amino acids. CDR3 coding DNA: TGTGCCACCAGTGTCGCTGGGACAGCTAGCACAGATACGCAGTATTTT. Translating gives CATSVAGTASTDTQYF.

This clonotype was seen only a few times. The rearrangement links TRBV20-1 to TRBJ1-2; 10 positions match TRBD1. The germline CDR1 and CDR2 sequences are DFQATT and SNEGSKA (reference sequence). This CDR3 contains 16 residues. V gave up 3 bases and J gave up 6 bases; unmatched junction bases: 13. CDR3 amino acids: CSASTMPGQGIDGYTF. The CDR3 DNA is TGCAGTGCTAGCACGATGCCGGGACAGGGGATAGATGGCTACACCTTC.

CDR3 residues: CASSVAGNEKLFF. DNA for the CDR3: TGTGCCAGCAGCGTAGCCGGTAATGAAAAACTGTTTTTT. J is TRBJ1-4 and V is TRBV9; D is undetermined. Germline V gene data show CDR1 as SGDLS and CDR2 as YYNGEE. There are 13 residues in the CDR3. V was trimmed by 0 bases and J by 4 bases, leaving 4 bases between them.

This clonotype was counted at least ten times. The chain recombines TRBV9 with TRBJ1-1; D call uncertain. This CDR3 has 13 amino acids. Germline assignment: CDR1 SGDLS and CDR2 YYNGEE. V lost 0 bases to trimming and J lost 3 bases, with 6 bases between them. The CDR3 sequence is CASSVAGHTEAFF. In DNA, the CDR3 is TGTGCCAGCAGCGTAGCAGGTCACACTGAAGCTTTCTTT.

This sequence joins TRBV20-1 and TRBJ2-1, with TRBD2 matching 10 bases. After removal of 1 base from V and 0 bases from J, the junction contained 6 bases not matched to a gene. Germline lookup yields CDR1 DFQATT and CDR2 SNEGSKA (reference sequence). The length of the CDR3 is 17 residues. CDR3: CSARGLAGRSSYNEQFF. The CDR3 DNA follows: TGCAGTGCTAGAGGACTAGCGGGTAGATCCTCCTACAATGAGCAGTTCTTC.

At least ten counts were recorded for this clonotype. J is TRBJ2-5 and V is TRBV5-4; 8 bases are a match to TRBD1. Germline CDR1 reads SGHNT; CDR2 reads YYREEE (reference sequence). CDR3 length: 15 amino acids. The J segment lost 5 bases and the V segment lost 3 bases, leaving 9 bases of the junction unmatched. CDR3 loop: CASSSSGTGVETQYF. CDR3 nucleotides: TGTGCCAGCAGCTCCTCCGGGACAGGAGTGGAGACCCAGTACTTC. The full variable domain, rest sourced from reference TRBV5-4 and TRBJ2-5, is ETGVTQSPTHLIKTRGQQVTLRCSSQSGHNTVSWYQQALGQGPQFIFQYYREEENGRGNFPPRFSGLQFPNYSSELNVNALELDDSALYLCASSSSGTGVETQYFGPGTRLLVL.

On this clonotype: This may be a read error, as it is one base from a much larger clone. V gene TRBV12-3 or TRBV12-4 combines with J gene TRBJ2-2; D gene uncertain. This CDR3 is built from 12 residues. The V end lost 6 bases, the J end lost 6 bases, and 8 bases lay between the germline ends. The CDR3 sequence: CASRDEAGELFF. The CDR3 bases are TGTGCCAGCAGGGATGAAGCCGGGGAGCTGTTTTTT.

Ten or more counts support this clonotype. CDR3: CSASPDGDNISLDTQYF. In DNA form, the CDR3 reads TGCAGTGCTAGCCCGGATGGGGACAACATTTCTCTAGATACGCAGTATTTT. The chain couples TRBV20-1 to TRBJ2-3; D may be TRBD1 (6 bases). Looked up from germline, CDR1 is DFQATT and CDR2 is SNEGSKA (reference sequence). Trimming pared 3 bases from V and 5 bases from J, leaving 24 bases between. This CDR3 contains 17 residues.

This clonotype was counted many times. The CDR3 sequence is CSARDFGLTGEQYF. The CDR3 nucleotides are TGCAGTGCTAGAGATTTTGGCTTGACTGGCGAGCAGTACTTC. This chain connects TRBV20-1 to TRBJ2-7; no firm D call. Looked up from germline, CDR1 is DFQATT and CDR2 is SNEGSKA (reference sequence). Trimming left V 0 bases short and J 6 bases short, with 15 bases between. The length of the CDR3 is 14 residues.

This clonotype has at least ten counts. The chain employs TRBV12-3 or TRBV12-4 and TRBJ2-5; D gene uncertain. The V end was cut by 2 bases, the J end by 2 bases, with 6 bases between. The CDR3 sequence is 13 residues long. Here the CDR3 reads CASSLNQQETQYF. The DNA for the CDR3 is TGTGCCAGCAGTTTAAACCAGCAAGAGACCCAGTACTTC.

V and J are TRBV5-5 and TRBJ2-7; D gene uncertain. Germline V gene sequence: CDR1 SGHKS, CDR2 YYEKEE (reference sequence). CDR3 length equals 12 residues. The germline V and J ends were trimmed by 2 bases and 6 bases, with 9 bases remaining between them. CDR3 nucleotide sequence: TGTGCCAGCAGCTTTTTCGGTCCCGAGCAGTACTTC. Translation gives CASSFFGPEQYF.

This clonotype turned up a few times. The rearrangement links TRBV3-1 to TRBJ2-4, with 7 nucleotides matching TRBD1. The CDR3 is made up of 15 amino acids. The germline V gene encodes CDR1 LGHDT and CDR2 YNNKEL (reference sequence). V shed 1 base and J 5 bases; nucleotides not matched to a gene: 5. DNA for the CDR3: TGTGCCAGCAGCCAAGGGATTGGGACAGAAAACATTCAGTACTTC. Residues: CASSQGIGTENIQYF.

The table lists this clonotype with a few counts. This chain connects TRBV6-1 to TRBJ2-7; D is perhaps TRBD1 (6 bases). The length of the CDR3 is 15 residues. Between the trimmed V and J ends, which lost 3 bases and 0 bases, there was a span of 12 bases. Germline V gene data show CDR1 as MNHNS and CDR2 as SASEGT. CDR3 DNA: TGTGCCAGCAGTGAGGAGTCAGGGGCCTCCTACGAGCAGTACTTC. Encoded protein: CASSEESGASYEQYF.

This clonotype was counted ten times or more. J is TRBJ2-3 and V is TRBV29-1; D tentatively reads TRBD1 or TRBD2 (6 bases each). CDR1 is SQVTM and CDR2 is ANQGSEA in the germline V gene. The CDR3 loop spans 13 amino acids. V gave up 4 bases and J gave up 4 bases, with 12 bases separating them. CDR3 protein: CSVGGGSSDTQYF. CDR3 DNA: TGCAGCGTTGGAGGGGGGAGTTCAGATACGCAGTATTTT.

This clonotype was counted a few times. The rearrangement links TRBV6-1 to TRBJ2-3, with 7 bases identical to TRBD2. The CDR3 sequence is 17 residues long. The germline V gene has CDR1 MNHNS and CDR2 SASEGT. With 3 bases clipped from V and 3 bases from J, the junction kept 12 bases outside the gene matches. CDR3 in DNA: TGTGCCAGCAGTGACGGCTTCTTGGGAGGGCTGACAGATACGCAGTATTTT. This gives the protein CASSDGFLGGLTDTQYF.

Ten or more counts support this clonotype. The chain is built from TRBV7-8 and TRBJ2-1; TRBD2 might be the D (6 bases). This CDR3 spans 11 amino acids. Trimming pared 8 bases from V and 9 bases from J, leaving 11 bases between. Germline CDR1 is SGHVS and CDR2 is FQNEAQ. CDR3: CASDGGIEQFF. CDR3 sequence (DNA): TGTGCCAGCGACGGAGGGATTGAGCAGTTCTTC.

The chain links TRBV27 to TRBJ2-7; D assignment may be TRBD1 or TRBD2 (5 bases each). CDR3 length: 14 residues. V lost 4 bases and J lost 1, with 11 bases in between. Germline V lookup: CDR1 MNHEY, CDR2 SMNVEV (reference sequence). Here the CDR3 reads CASSYSGPSYEQYF. As DNA, the CDR3 is TGTGCCAGCAGTTACTCGGGACCTTCCTACGAGCAGTACTTC.

This clonotype occurred many times. The chain couples TRBV6-1 to TRBJ2-6; perhaps TRBD1 as D (6 bases). CDR1 and CDR2 (germline): MNHNS, SASEGT. CDR3 size: 15 residues. The V gene lost 4 bases and the J gene lost 2 bases, with 9 bases spanning the gap. CDR3 in DNA: TGTGCCAGCAGTGCCACAGGGACTGGGGCCAACGTCCTGACTTTC. Its protein is CASSATGTGANVLTF.

The rearrangement uses TRBV6-1 and TRBJ2-3; 10 bases are shared with TRBD2. CDR3 length: 14 residues. CDR1 MNHNS and CDR2 SASEGT come from the germline V gene. V gave up 7 bases and J gave up 5 bases; unmatched junction bases: 6. The CDR3 spells CASNQRGGIDTQYF. The CDR3 DNA is TGTGCCAGCAACCAGCGGGGGGGCATAGATACGCAGTATTTT.

This clonotype was seen a few times. The chain joins TRBV4-1 to TRBJ2-7; 8 bases fit TRBD1. The V gene end was trimmed by 5 bases and the J gene end by 4 bases; junction bases not matched to a gene: 10. CDR1 and CDR2 from the germline V gene are MGHRA and YSYEKL. CDR3 size: 15 residues. The CDR3 DNA reads as TGCGCCAGCAGCTCTGGACAGGGTTCGATGTACGAGCAGTACTTC. This sequence encodes CASSSGQGSMYEQYF.

This sequence joins TRBV28 and TRBJ2-1, with D maybe TRBD2 (6 bases). The CDR3 spans 13 residues. CDR1 and CDR2 from the germline V gene are MDHEN and SYDVKM. V was clipped by 4 bases and J by 9 bases, with 13 bases between them. This CDR3 reads CASSYGGRGEQFF. The CDR3 bases are TGTGCCAGCAGTTACGGGGGTAGGGGTGAGCAGTTCTTC. The variable domain in full, with the rest retrieved from reference TRBV28 and TRBJ2-1, is DVKVTQSSRYLVKRTGEKVFLECVQDMDHENMFWYRQDPGLGLRLIYFSYDVKMKEKGDIPEGYSVSREKKERFSLILESASTNQTSMYLCASSYGGRGEQFFGPGTRLTVL.

V is TRBV7-2 and J is TRBJ2-5; TRBD1 or TRBD2 may be the D gene (7 bases each). The CDR3 contains 14 residues. V was clipped by 5 bases and J by 2 bases, with 12 bases between them. Germline loops: CDR1 SGHTA, CDR2 FQGNSA. The CDR3 DNA reads as TGTGCCAGCAGCGAGCAGGGGGGGCAAGAGACCCAGTACTTC. Protein sequence: CASSEQGGQETQYF.

This clonotype came up many times. V usage is TRBV6-5 and J usage is TRBJ2-5; 9 bases match TRBD1. Germline CDR1 and CDR2: MNHEY and SVGAGI. The CDR3 is 14 residues long. The V and J ends lost 0 bases and 14 bases, in that order; junction bases with no gene match: 10. CDR3 protein: CASSYSSGTGLIYF. CDR3 coding DNA: TGTGCCAGCAGTTACTCGAGTGGGACAGGGTTAATTTACTTC.

This clonotype has just a few counts. Germline and junction disagree at one end, which may indicate a read error. This chain joins TRBV7-2 and TRBJ2-7; the D gene is possibly TRBD2 (6 bases). The CDR3 covers 14 residues. The germline gives CDR1 SGHTA, CDR2 FQGNSA. The CDR3 here is CASSLVSGQYVRDF. The CDR3, as DNA: TGTGCCAGCAGCTTAGTTAGCGGCCAATACGTTAGGGACTTC. Complete variable domain (other parts from reference TRBV7-2 and TRBJ2-7): GAGVSQSPSNKVTEKGKDVELRCDPISGHTALYWYRQSLGQGLEFLIYFQGNSAPDKSGLPSDRFSAERTGGSVSTLTIQRTQQEDSAVYLCASSLVSGQYVRDFGPGTRLTVT.

The rearrangement uses TRBV24-1 and TRBJ2-7, with unresolved D. Germline CDR1 KGHDR, CDR2 SFDVKD. The V end lost 5 bases, the J end lost 6 bases, and 13 bases lay between the germline ends. The CDR3 contains 13 residues. The chain's CDR3 is CATSVGSAGEQYF. CDR3 DNA sequence: TGTGCCACCAGTGTGGGTTCGGCTGGCGAGCAGTACTTC.

The sample holds a few counts of this clonotype. The chain has TRBV7-2 and TRBJ2-2; no definite D call. Trimming took off 3 bases at V and 4 bases at J, with 12 bases between the two ends. CDR1 SGHTA and CDR2 FQGNSA come from the germline V gene. The CDR3 sequence is 15 residues long. The DNA for the CDR3 is TGTGCCAGCAGCTTCATGGGGATCACCACCGGGGAGCTGTTTTTT. Protein product: CASSFMGITTGELFF.